A selection of T cell receptor beta chains follows, all from one sample in a study of regulatory T cells in long-lasting Graves disease. TCRdb recomputed calls from the multiplex PCR reads with MiXCR, one row per CDR3 protein. The sample lists 400,000 to 500,000 distinct CDR3 sequences, around 21% occurring once. Sequencing used peripheral blood mononuclear cells (PBMCs), obtained when the disease was refractory, from a patient treated with antithyroid drugs. The receptors were gathered from a female donor with Graves disease. The CDR3 runs from the conserved cysteine through the conserved F or W. A D gene is named only where the DNA matches it firmly.

j_call,v_call,d_call,cdr3_aa
TRBJ1-1,TRBV6-1,-,CASRRPGGRTEAFF
TRBJ1-4,TRBV6-4,-,CASSYSAINEKLFF
TRBJ2-2,TRBV7-8,-,CASSSPLVAEDTGELFF
TRBJ2-7,TRBV28,TRBD2,CASSFRAGAGSYEQYF
TRBJ2-7,TRBV6-1,TRBD1,CASSYTGAPYEQYF
TRBJ2-7,TRBV20-1,TRBD2,CSASRTSGLSYEQYF
TRBJ1-2,TRBV20-1,-,CSASWANDYGYTF
TRBJ2-5,TRBV3-1,-,CASSQDTYGSQETQYF
TRBJ1-2,TRBV7-2,TRBD1,CASSMDRVYGYTF
TRBJ1-2,TRBV14,-,CASSQAGRNYGYTF
TRBJ2-7,TRBV6-1,-,CASRTNSYEQYF
TRBJ2-2,TRBV7-6,-,CASGAGTTGELFF
TRBJ1-5,TRBV30,-,CAWQGTSSNQPQHF
TRBJ1-1,TRBV5-1,-,CASSRWTKREAFF
TRBJ2-7,TRBV18,-,CASSPFQGYEQYF
TRBJ2-7,TRBV20-1,TRBD1,CSATGTGRTYEQYF
TRBJ1-5,TRBV28,TRBD1,CASSSTGISNQPQHF
TRBJ1-5,TRBV2,TRBD1,CASRDRASSNQPQHF
TRBJ1-6,TRBV29-1,TRBD1,CSVRQGNSPLHF
TRBJ1-1,TRBV12-3/TRBV12-4,TRBD1,CASRLQGATEAFF
TRBJ1-5,TRBV28,TRBD1,CASSGQGRSNQPQHF
TRBJ1-5,TRBV7-9,TRBD1,CASSLEGAEPQHF
TRBJ2-7,TRBV28,-,CASSLTPPNYEQYF
TRBJ2-2,TRBV6-1,-,CATRERVNTGELFF
TRBJ2-7,TRBV19,TRBD2,CASSIWGTSGSITNYEQYF
TRBJ2-4,TRBV19,TRBD2,CASSDPLAGGNIQYF
TRBJ2-7,TRBV6-1,TRBD1,CASTRSGTGLSYEQYF
TRBJ2-7,TRBV6-4,TRBD1,CASSLTGAHYEQYF
TRBJ2-1,TRBV7-9,TRBD2,CASSQRGWDPLHTEQFF
TRBJ1-2,TRBV6-1,-,CASSEIRPNPIYGYTF
TRBJ2-5,TRBV11-2,-,CASSLGLARETQYF
TRBJ2-7,TRBV10-3,TRBD2,CAISETPGTSGASYEQYF
TRBJ2-7,TRBV5-6,-,CASGGSDYEQYF
TRBJ2-4,TRBV6-1,TRBD1,CASRTGNIRNIQYF
TRBJ1-1,TRBV4-1,-,CASSQEGHTEAFF
TRBJ2-7,TRBV6-1,-,CASKEIGGRGYEQYF
TRBJ2-7,TRBV15,-,CATGQELSSSYEQYF
TRBJ1-1,TRBV5-1,-,CASSLDVVPGTEAFF
TRBJ1-4,TRBV28,-,CASSLFGRINEKLFF
TRBJ1-3,TRBV7-2,TRBD1,CASSLQPGQSGNTIYF
TRBJ1-6,TRBV11-2,-,CASSLERHGGSPLHF
TRBJ2-2,TRBV3-1,TRBD2,CVSSQLQLAGLVPGELFF
TRBJ1-4,TRBV19,-,CASSTTLLTLAGEKLFF
TRBJ1-1,TRBV6-5,-,CASSYFSMNTEAFF
TRBJ1-2,TRBV5-5,-,CASSLAPDFTYGYTF
TRBJ1-2,TRBV6-1,-,CASRGQSYGYTF
TRBJ2-7,TRBV30,TRBD2,CAWRPQVAGSYEQYF
TRBJ1-3,TRBV3-2,-,CASIYRGQGGNTIYF
TRBJ1-1,TRBV30,-,CAGARNPNTEAFF
TRBJ2-7,TRBV4-2,-,CASSQDAGVNEQYF
TRBJ2-7,TRBV18,-,CASSPLEEQYF
TRBJ1-1,TRBV28,TRBD1,CASRGDRGRSTEAFF
TRBJ1-4,TRBV29-1,TRBD1,CSVDRGLGEKLFF